The rows below give T cell receptor beta chains drawn from one sample of a study of blood T cells in healthy people across ages. TCRdb called the 5' RACE reads again in MiXCR, with one record for every CDR3 protein. Of around 780,000 distinct CDR3 sequences detected, about 61% appear once; the ten largest clones hold about 26%. The sequenced sample consisted of blood. The receptors here all came from a man between 40 and 49 years old in good health. The CDR3 runs from the conserved cysteine through the conserved F or W. The D gene is left open where the match is weak. Some rows mark clone size as missing; the rest say once, few, many or name a class of expanded clone.

size: -
J: TRBJ1-5
V: TRBV12-3/TRBV12-4
D: TRBD1
DNA: TGTGCCAGCAGTTTAGACGGGACAGGGGGAAAATGGCCCCAGCATTTT
CDR3: CASSLDGTGGKWPQHF

size: -
J: TRBJ2-7
V: TRBV20-1
D: -
DNA: TGCAGTGCTGGTAGATCTAGCGCCGGAGAGTACGAGCAGTACTTC
CDR3: CSAGRSSAGEYEQYF

size: -
J: TRBJ2-2
V: TRBV4-2
D: TRBD2
DNA: TGTGCCAGCAGCCAAGATCGGTTGCGGGAGAGCACCGGGGAGCTGTTTTTT
CDR3: CASSQDRLRESTGELFF

size: once
J: TRBJ2-3
V: TRBV12-3/TRBV12-4
D: -
DNA: TGTGCCAGCAGTCGTAGGACTGGGTATGGCTCAGATACGCAGTATTTT
CDR3: CASSRRTGYGSDTQYF

size: -
J: TRBJ1-2
V: TRBV28
D: TRBD1
DNA: TGTGCCAGCAGTCCGAGGGACAGCCAATTCTATGGCTACACCTTC
CDR3: CASSPRDSQFYGYTF

size: -
J: TRBJ2-1
V: TRBV15
D: -
DNA: TGTGCCACCAGCAGAGTGGGGGGGGCCGTCCACAATGAGCAGTTCTTC
CDR3: CATSRVGGAVHNEQFF

size: once
J: TRBJ2-4
V: TRBV12-3/TRBV12-4
D: TRBD1
DNA: TGTGCCAGCGCAAAGACAGGGTCACTAGCCAAAAACATTCAGTACTTC
CDR3: CASAKTGSLAKNIQYF

size: few
J: TRBJ2-7
V: TRBV27
D: -
DNA: TGTGCCTCAAAAACCGGGACGGGATCCTACGAGCAGTACTTC
CDR3: CASKTGTGSYEQYF

size: once
J: TRBJ2-7
V: TRBV6-5
D: -
DNA: TGTGCCAGCAGTTCGAGCGGGCCCTACGAGCAGTACTTC
CDR3: CASSSSGPYEQYF

size: -
J: TRBJ2-7
V: TRBV3-1
D: -
DNA: TGTGCCAGCAGCCAGACAGGAATAGGCGAGCAGTACTTC
CDR3: CASSQTGIGEQYF

size: -
J: TRBJ1-5
V: TRBV2
D: TRBD1
DNA: TGTGCCAGCAGTTTGGGACAGGGTCGAAGGAATCAGCCCCAGCATTTT
CDR3: CASSLGQGRRNQPQHF

size: -
J: TRBJ2-1
V: TRBV20-1
D: TRBD2
DNA: TGCAGTGTAGAATCGGGGGGACTAGCGGGGGGAAATGAGCAGTTCTTC
CDR3: CSVESGGLAGGNEQFF

size: few
J: TRBJ2-1
V: TRBV29-1
D: -
DNA: TGCAGCGTTGGATGGATTTTGGGGGGAGGAGAGGGGAATGAGCAGTTCTTC
CDR3: CSVGWILGGGEGNEQFF

size: many
J: TRBJ2-4
V: TRBV7-2
D: -
DNA: TGTGCCAGCAGCTTCCGAAACGGAGCTGACGAGTACTTC
CDR3: CASSFRNGADEYF

size: few
J: TRBJ1-4
V: TRBV29-1
D: TRBD1
DNA: TGCAGCGTTGTGGGACAGGAATCGGGGGAAAAACTGTTTTTT
CDR3: CSVVGQESGEKLFF

size: -
J: TRBJ2-5
V: TRBV6-1
D: -
DNA: TGTGCCAGCACCTTACAGGGGAGGTTTGAAGAGACCCAGTACTTC
CDR3: CASTLQGRFEETQYF

size: -
J: TRBJ2-7
V: TRBV25-1
D: -
DNA: TGTGCCAGCGCCCATGCAGGTGCCCTTTACGAGCAGTACTTC
CDR3: CASAHAGALYEQYF

size: -
J: TRBJ2-1
V: TRBV6-1
D: -
DNA: TGTGCCAGCAGTGAAGCAAGGGGGGTAAATGAGCAGTTCTTC
CDR3: CASSEARGVNEQFF

size: -
J: TRBJ1-2
V: TRBV6-5
D: TRBD1
DNA: TGTGCCAGCAGGCCGGGACAGGGGATCTCGACTAATGGCTACACCTTC
CDR3: CASRPGQGISTNGYTF

size: few
J: TRBJ1-1
V: TRBV5-1
D: TRBD1
DNA: TGCGCCAGCAGGGGGGACAGGCTGAACACTGAAGCTTTCTTT
CDR3: CASRGDRLNTEAFF

size: -
J: TRBJ2-2
V: TRBV10-3
D: -
DNA: TGTGCCATCAGTGAAGGACCCACCGGGGAGCTGTTTTTT
CDR3: CAISEGPTGELFF

size: -
J: TRBJ1-1
V: TRBV9
D: -
DNA: TGTGCCAGCAGCGGTATGGTCGACACTGAAGCTTTCTTT
CDR3: CASSGMVDTEAFF

size: -
J: TRBJ2-7
V: TRBV6-5
D: -
DNA: TGTGCCACGTTAAACGCGGGAACCTACGAGCAGTACTTC
CDR3: CATLNAGTYEQYF

size: -
J: TRBJ2-3
V: TRBV9
D: -
DNA: TGTGCCAGCAGCCCTGGGCCGGGGCTACCGACAGATACGCAGTATTTT
CDR3: CASSPGPGLPTDTQYF

size: few
J: TRBJ2-5
V: TRBV15
D: -
DNA: TGTGCCACCAGAGACGACAGCCAAGAGACCCAGTACTTC
CDR3: CATRDDSQETQYF

size: -
J: TRBJ1-1
V: TRBV5-6
D: -
DNA: TGTGCCAGCAGCTCCGTAGGGGGAGGTGAAGCTTTCTTT
CDR3: CASSSVGGGEAFF

size: -
J: TRBJ2-5
V: TRBV21-1
D: -
DNA: TGTGCCAGCAGCAAAGAGGCGCCTAAGACAGGGGGCGCGGGGGAGACCCAGTACTTC
CDR3: CASSKEAPKTGGAGETQYF

size: -
J: TRBJ2-1
V: TRBV7-2
D: TRBD2
DNA: TGTGCCAGCAGCCCCTGGACTAGCGGGAGCAATGAGCAGTTCTTC
CDR3: CASSPWTSGSNEQFF

size: -
J: TRBJ2-5
V: TRBV4-3
D: -
DNA: TGCGCCAGCAGCCAAAGGGCAGGCTACGCGGGGACCCAGTACTTC
CDR3: CASSQRAGYAGTQYF

size: -
J: TRBJ1-2
V: TRBV3-1
D: -
DNA: TGTGCCAGCAGCCCGGGAGTCCGCTATGGCTACACCTTC
CDR3: CASSPGVRYGYTF

size: -
J: TRBJ2-1
V: TRBV4-2
D: -
DNA: TGTGCCAGCAGCCCCCTAAGGGACGCTAAGAATGAGCAGTTCTTC
CDR3: CASSPLRDAKNEQFF

size: -
J: TRBJ1-5
V: TRBV15
D: -
DNA: TGTGCCACCAGCAGGAGCAGGGTTGAAGGTCAGCCCCAGCATTTT
CDR3: CATSRSRVEGQPQHF

size: -
J: TRBJ2-7
V: TRBV7-2
D: -
DNA: TGTGCCAGCAGCTTACAACTCGAGCAGTACTTC
CDR3: CASSLQLEQYF

size: once
J: TRBJ2-5
V: TRBV5-1
D: -
DNA: TGCGCCAGCAGCTTGGCCGCCGGGGGCCGGGGGACCCAGTACTTC
CDR3: CASSLAAGGRGTQYF

size: few
J: TRBJ2-7
V: TRBV20-1
D: -
DNA: TGCAGTGCTAGGGAGGGAAGTAATTCCCGCGAGCAGTACTTC
CDR3: CSAREGSNSREQYF

size: once
J: TRBJ2-1
V: TRBV24-1
D: TRBD2
DNA: TGTGCCACCGAAACTAGCGCCACGGGCAATGAGCAGTTCTTC
CDR3: CATETSATGNEQFF

size: -
J: TRBJ1-2
V: TRBV6-1
D: -
DNA: TGTGCCAGCAGTGGAATAGGAGGACAGAAGTATGGCTACACCTTC
CDR3: CASSGIGGQKYGYTF

size: many
J: TRBJ2-7
V: TRBV29-1
D: TRBD1
DNA: TGCAGCGGCTGGGACAGGGGATTCCACGAGCAGTACTTC
CDR3: CSGWDRGFHEQYF

size: few
J: TRBJ2-5
V: TRBV27
D: TRBD2
DNA: TGTGCCAGCAGTTTATCGATCGTGCGGGAGGTCGAGACCCAGTACTTC
CDR3: CASSLSIVREVETQYF

size: -
J: TRBJ1-5
V: TRBV28
D: -
DNA: TGTGCCGGGCAGGCGGGGCCCCATCAGCCCCAGCATTTT
CDR3: CAGQAGPHQPQHF